Listed here are 2 T cell receptor beta chains from one sample, sequenced in a study of regulatory T cells in long-lasting Graves disease. Construction of the TCR beta libraries employed iRepertoire HTBI primers in conjunction with Arm-PCR of CDR3 regions. TCRdb re-analysed the multiplex PCR reads in MiXCR, keeping a single row per CDR3 protein. The repertoire has fewer than 600,000 distinct CDR3 sequences, about 22% of them found once; the top ten carry around 13%. Time point denoted: persistent/refractory GD, antithyroid drugs over 5 years with positive TRAb. Extracted PBMC RNA gave rise to the TCR library. The specimen comprised peripheral blood mononuclear cells (PBMCs), sampled when the disease was refractory, from a patient treated with antithyroid drugs. The receptors were gathered from a female donor with Graves disease.

This clonotype was seen ten or more times. The junction shows a germline mismatch at one end, possibly a read error. The V call is TRBV12-3 or TRBV12-4, the J call TRBJ2-6; the D gene is possibly TRBD2 (5 bases). This CDR3 has 15 amino acids. The CDR3 nucleotides are TGTGCCAGCAGCTTAGGACTCTCTGGGGCCAACGTCCTGACTTTC. Translated: CASSLGLSGANVLTF.

This clonotype was picked up many times. The V gene is TRBV6-1, the J gene TRBJ2-5; D call uncertain. The ends were cut back, 7 bases at V and 4 bases at J, with 16 bases in the middle. The CDR3 extends over 14 amino acids. The germline V gene encodes CDR1 MNHNS and CDR2 SASEGT. The CDR3 DNA follows: TGTGCCAGCAACGTTAAGCCGGACCGAGAGACCCAGTACTTC. Protein: CASNVKPDRETQYF.